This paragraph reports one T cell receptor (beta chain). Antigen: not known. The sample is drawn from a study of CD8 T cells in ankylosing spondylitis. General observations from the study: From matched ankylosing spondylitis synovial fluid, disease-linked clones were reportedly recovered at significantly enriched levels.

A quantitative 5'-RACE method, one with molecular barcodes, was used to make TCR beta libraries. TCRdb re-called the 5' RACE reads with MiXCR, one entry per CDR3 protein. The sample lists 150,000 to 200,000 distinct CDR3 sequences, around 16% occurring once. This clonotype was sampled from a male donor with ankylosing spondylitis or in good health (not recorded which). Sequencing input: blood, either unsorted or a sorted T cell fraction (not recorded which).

Here the CDR3 reads CSVEGDEEEQFF. The CDR3 nucleotides read TGCAGCGTTGAAGGGGACGAGGAAGAGCAGTTCTTC. V usage is TRBV29-1 and J usage is TRBJ2-1; either TRBD1 or TRBD2 may fit D (5 bases each). V gave up 1 base and J gave up 10 bases, with 11 bases separating them. This CDR3 is built from 12 residues. Germline values: CDR1 SQVTM, CDR2 ANQGSEA.